This T cell receptor (beta chain) was sequenced during a study of shared clonotypes between healthy human individuals (dated by TCRdb to the early 2020s). At the level of the whole study: A few men and a couple of women, aged 18 to 49 years, made up the cohort. For each donor, three plates each were used for CD4 naive and CD4 memory, two plates were used for CD8 naive, and one plate was used for CD8 memory. The study deeply sequenced blood TCR repertoires of about 5 healthy adults to estimate repertoire size and the extent of clonotype sharing between individuals. To increase sequencing depth and limit assay-specific biases, TCR repertoire library preparation and sequencing were carried out by different laboratories using diverse techniques. Each donor's leukapheresis produced roughly between roughly 0.85 and 9.5 billion PBMCs. The paper as a whole reports these results and caveats: Clonotypes shared by all four sorted-subset donors showed higher generation probabilities than non-shared clonotypes. Incomplete sequencing was indicated by rarefaction of sorted-subset datasets, despite the large sequencing depth. Sharing across a handful of donors was observed for around 4.8% of naive CD4, under 4% of naive CD8, about 2.3% of memory CD4, and 0.4% of memory CD8 clonotypes. Based on pairwise subsampling, the degree of clonotype sharing among donors was expected to be affected by sequencing depth. Estimated clonotype richness was generally larger for naive than for memory subsets. The small number of donors limited the genetic and exposure-history diversity represented. Only blood was sampled, and tissue TCR repertoires likely differ from those in blood.

Concerning this clone itself: The antigen it binds to is not known. Per-nucleotide qualities are absent, and no much larger clonotype sits a single base away.

Ends trimmed: V by 4 bases, J by 4 bases; bases unmatched to a gene: 7. The CDR3 sequence holds 16 residues, the cysteine and phenylalanine included. The entry retains the CDR3 DNA only, 48 bases that are in frame from base 1. Based on the germline V gene, the CDR1 and CDR2 sequences are MGHDK and SYGVNS. The donors were healthy, HIV-negative adults who had no recently reported acute infections or vaccinations. Every donor was a Caucasian adult residing in Nashville, Tennessee, USA. CD4+ T cells were enriched by magnetic negative selection, after which naive cells were positively selected on CD45RA and the negative fraction was taken as the memory subset. Blood was collected by leukapheresis, and PBMCs were isolated by Ficoll-Histopaque density gradient centrifugation and then cryopreserved in liquid nitrogen vapor phase. Purity and quantity of every magnetically sorted T cell population were checked by analytical flow cytometry. Genomic DNA was isolated from every sorted fraction and measured by UV absorbance on a Nanodrop 2000c.

Using the deep immunoSEQ assay, multiplex PCR amplified TCR CDR3 regions from genomic DNA. Extracted genomic DNA from each cell subset was distributed evenly across all wells of several immunoSEQ 96-well plates, and each plate was treated as a replicate. For sorted subsets, each replicate PCR was loaded with 200 ng genomic DNA, equivalent to some 27,000 T cell genomes. The purified libraries were quantified using a Qubit 3.0 fluorometer, sized with a Bioanalyzer 2100, and then quantified again using the KAPA Library Quantification kit. Every immunoSEQ 96-well plate was sequenced on a dedicated single-read 150-cycle Illumina NextSeq 550 flow cell. The authors' pipeline ran thus. Because the immunoSEQ output held only junctional sequences and lacked quality scores, the filtering could not match the filtering applied to full-length reads. Sequences were annotated with PyIR, a Python wrapper for IgBLAST v1.9, and V/J genes and CDR3 were assigned using IMGT germline references. Reads were filtered out if the reads had weak V/J assignments (E-value above 1e-6), no CDR3, stop codons, out-of-frame junctions, or ambiguous translated residues. A V3J clonotype was defined by an identical inferred V gene, J gene, and CDR3 amino acid sequence. Percentage overlap between repertoires was computed as shared unique clonotypes divided by the size of the smaller repertoire. Three approaches were used to assess repertoire richness: RTK rarefaction, the Chao1 estimator, and Recon v2.1 estimates of unobserved clonotypes. OLGA was used to compute generation probabilities for all TCRbeta clonotypes that the gDNA method yielded from a handful of donors. TCRdb limited this immuneACCESS table to in-frame rearrangements with V and J called. A share of clones is missing; checked studies link under half to unresolved V genes, and the rest is unexplained. From that table come the V and J calls and clone size; the DNA was used to work out D and trimming. In this sample the table shows approximately 1,000,000 clones, approximately 77% of which occur a single time. The ten largest clones capture 0.89% of the sample.

Specimen: memory CD4+ T cells from PBMCs. What this sample's cell subset or site label stands for: CD45RA-negative fraction. This chain is built from TRBV25-1 and TRBJ2-3; TRBD1 agrees with 11 junctional bases. The sequence was collected from a man between 18 and 35 years old in good health. Some clones in this sample may be carry-over from other donors' samples. CDR3 reads: CASSARTGGWADTQYF. In nucleotides, the sequence is TGTGCCAGCAGTGCCAGGACAGGGGGCTGGGCAGATACGCAGTATTTT. Where the CDR3 stops, the reference TRBV25-1 and TRBJ2-3 genes take over; the full variable domain is EADIYQTPRYLVIGTGKKITLECSQTMGHDKMYWYQQDPGMELHLIHYSYGVNSTEKGDLSSESTVSRIRTEHFPLTLESARPSHTSQYLCASSARTGGWADTQYFGPGTRLTVL.